This T cell receptor (beta chain) appears in the sequencing data of a study of vaccination and CD4 T cells after COVID-19. Study at large: Drawing of post-COVID samples took place a median around 110 days after diagnosis (range 35 to 161).

This clonotype was seen more than once but under ten times. Its antigen remains unidentified. As to treatment: roughly ten-day PBMC culture with coronavirus spike peptide pools or control peptides (ViraFEST assay). The length of the CDR3 is 18 residues. Points from the study as a whole: Researchers report that a median approximately 85% of reactive clones in convalescent patients surfaced only post-vaccination.

With the Oncomine TCR Beta short-read assay, DNA from cultured CD4+ T cells was sequenced. Investigators obtained genomic DNA by extraction from cultured CD4+ T cells. One entry per CDR3 protein, called by TCRdb with MiXCR from the PCR reads. Altogether about 15,000 distinct CDR3 sequences are present, 48% being singletons, with the ten largest covering about 12%. This sequence joins TRBV21-1 and TRBJ2-7; TRBD2 is the table's D call, not checked against the DNA. TRBV21-1 is reported as a pseudogene. The source material was CD4+ T cells from blood, cultured in vitro. The sequence derives from a human donor who had recovered from COVID-19. The CDR3 protein is CASSAKLAGVSRSYEQYF. The DNA for the CDR3 is TGTGCCAGCAGCGCGAAACTAGCGGGAGTTTCCCGTTCCTACGAGCAGTACTTC.